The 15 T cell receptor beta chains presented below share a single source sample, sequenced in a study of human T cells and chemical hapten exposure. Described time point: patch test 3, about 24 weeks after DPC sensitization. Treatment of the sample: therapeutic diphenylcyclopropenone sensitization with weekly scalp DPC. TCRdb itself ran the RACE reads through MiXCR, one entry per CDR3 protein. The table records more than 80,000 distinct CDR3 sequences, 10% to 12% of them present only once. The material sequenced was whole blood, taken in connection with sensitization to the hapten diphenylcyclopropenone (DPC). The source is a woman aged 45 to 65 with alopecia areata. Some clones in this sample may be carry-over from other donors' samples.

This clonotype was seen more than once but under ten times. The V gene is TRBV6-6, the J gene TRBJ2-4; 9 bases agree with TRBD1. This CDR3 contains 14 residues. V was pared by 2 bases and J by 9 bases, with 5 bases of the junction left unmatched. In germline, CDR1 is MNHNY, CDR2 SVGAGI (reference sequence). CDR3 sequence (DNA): TGTGCCAGCAGTTACGGGGGACAGGGAAGCATTCAGTACTTC. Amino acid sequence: CASSYGGQGSIQYF.

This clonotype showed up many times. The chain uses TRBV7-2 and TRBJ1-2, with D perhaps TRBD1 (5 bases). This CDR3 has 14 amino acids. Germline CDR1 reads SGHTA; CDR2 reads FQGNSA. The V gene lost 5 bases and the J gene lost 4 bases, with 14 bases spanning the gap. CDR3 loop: CASSPGAVPYGYTF. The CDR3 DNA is TGTGCCAGCAGCCCCGGGGCGGTGCCCTATGGCTACACCTTC.

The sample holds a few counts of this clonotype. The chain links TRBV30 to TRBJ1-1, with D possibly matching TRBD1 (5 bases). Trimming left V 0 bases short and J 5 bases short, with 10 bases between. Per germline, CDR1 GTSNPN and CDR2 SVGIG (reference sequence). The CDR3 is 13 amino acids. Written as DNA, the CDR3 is TGTGCCTGGAGTGTTACAGGTCGGACTGAAGCTTTCTTT. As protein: CAWSVTGRTEAFF.

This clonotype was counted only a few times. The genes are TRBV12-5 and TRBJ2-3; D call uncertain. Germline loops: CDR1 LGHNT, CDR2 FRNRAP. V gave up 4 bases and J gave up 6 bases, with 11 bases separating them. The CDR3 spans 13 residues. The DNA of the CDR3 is TGTGCTAGTGGTTCCCCACCCCCGGATACGCAGTATTTT. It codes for CASGSPPPDTQYF.

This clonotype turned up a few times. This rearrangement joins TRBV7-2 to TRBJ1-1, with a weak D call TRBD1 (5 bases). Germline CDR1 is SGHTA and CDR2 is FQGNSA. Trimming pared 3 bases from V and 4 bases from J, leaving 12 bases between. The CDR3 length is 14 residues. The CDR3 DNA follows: TGTGCCAGCAGCTTTCCGGGGGAAGCCACTGAAGCTTTCTTT. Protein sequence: CASSFPGEATEAFF.

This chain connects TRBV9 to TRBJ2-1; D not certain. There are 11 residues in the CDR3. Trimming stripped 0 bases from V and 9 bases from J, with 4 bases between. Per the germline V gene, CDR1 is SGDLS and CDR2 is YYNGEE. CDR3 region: CASSVGGEQFF. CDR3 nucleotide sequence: TGTGCCAGCAGCGTAGGGGGTGAGCAGTTCTTC. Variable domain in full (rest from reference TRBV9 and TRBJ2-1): DSGVTQTPKHLITATGQRVTLRCSPRSGDLSVYWYQQSLDQGLQFLIQYYNGEERAKGNILERFSAQQFPDLHSELNLSSLELGDSALYFCASSVGGEQFFGPGTRLTVL.

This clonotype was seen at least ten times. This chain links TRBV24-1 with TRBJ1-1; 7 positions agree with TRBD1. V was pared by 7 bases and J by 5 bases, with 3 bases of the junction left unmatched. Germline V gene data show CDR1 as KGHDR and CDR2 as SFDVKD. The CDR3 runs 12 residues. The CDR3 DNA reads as TGTGCCACCAGCCAGGGGGGGACTGAAGCTTTCTTT. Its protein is CATSQGGTEAFF.

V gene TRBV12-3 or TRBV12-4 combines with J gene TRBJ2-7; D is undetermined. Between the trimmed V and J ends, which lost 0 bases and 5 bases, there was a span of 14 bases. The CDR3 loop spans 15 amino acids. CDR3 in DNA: TGTGCCAGCAGTTTAGCTTGGGCAACAGTACACGAGCAGTACTTC. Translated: CASSLAWATVHEQYF.

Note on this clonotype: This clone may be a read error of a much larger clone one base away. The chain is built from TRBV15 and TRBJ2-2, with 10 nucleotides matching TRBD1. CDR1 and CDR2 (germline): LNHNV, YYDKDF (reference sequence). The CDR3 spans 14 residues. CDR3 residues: CATEGQGNTEELFF. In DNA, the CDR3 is TGTGCCACCGAGGGACAGGGGAACACCGAGGAGCTGTTTTTT.

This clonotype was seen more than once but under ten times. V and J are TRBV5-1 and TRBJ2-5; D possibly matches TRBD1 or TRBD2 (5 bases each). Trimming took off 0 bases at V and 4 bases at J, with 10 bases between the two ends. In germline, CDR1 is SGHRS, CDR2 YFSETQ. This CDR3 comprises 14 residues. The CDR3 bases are TGCGCCAGCAGCTTGGATCCGGGGCCAGAGACCCAGTACTTC. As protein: CASSLDPGPETQYF.

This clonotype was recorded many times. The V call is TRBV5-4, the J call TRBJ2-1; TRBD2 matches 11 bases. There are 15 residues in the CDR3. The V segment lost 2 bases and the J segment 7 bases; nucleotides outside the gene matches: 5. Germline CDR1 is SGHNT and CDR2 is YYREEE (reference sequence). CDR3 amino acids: CASSFSGRASNEQFF. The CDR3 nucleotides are TGTGCCAGCAGCTTTAGCGGGAGGGCCTCGAATGAGCAGTTCTTC.

The CDR3 loop reads CASSYSGKHEQYF. Written as DNA, the CDR3 is TGTGCCAGCAGTTACTCCGGTAAACACGAGCAGTACTTC. The chain links TRBV6-2 or TRBV6-3 to TRBJ2-7; D remains ambiguous. Trimming shortened V by 0 bases and J by 5 bases, and 8 bases separated the two germline ends. Germline assignment: CDR1 MNHEY and CDR2 SVGEGT. The CDR3 is 13 amino acids.

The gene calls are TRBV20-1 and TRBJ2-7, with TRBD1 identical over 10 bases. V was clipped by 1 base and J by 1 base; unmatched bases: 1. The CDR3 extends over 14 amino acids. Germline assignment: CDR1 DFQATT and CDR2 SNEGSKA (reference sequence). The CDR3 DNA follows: TGCAGTGCTAGAGCGGGACAGGGGTCCTACGAGCAGTACTTC. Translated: CSARAGQGSYEQYF.

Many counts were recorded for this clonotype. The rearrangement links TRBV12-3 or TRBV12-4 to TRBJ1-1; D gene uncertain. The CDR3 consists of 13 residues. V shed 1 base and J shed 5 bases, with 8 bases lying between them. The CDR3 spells CASSLGRWTEAFF. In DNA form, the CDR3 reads TGTGCCAGCAGTTTAGGGCGGTGGACTGAAGCTTTCTTT.

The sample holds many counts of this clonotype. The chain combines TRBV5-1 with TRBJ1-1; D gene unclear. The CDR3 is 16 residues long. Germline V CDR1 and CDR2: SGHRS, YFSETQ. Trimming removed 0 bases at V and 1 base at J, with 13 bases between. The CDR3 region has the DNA TGCGCCAGCAGCTTGGAAAGTGGCTCGGGGAACACTGAAGCTTTCTTT. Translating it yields CASSLESGSGNTEAFF.